The clone carrying this T cell receptor (delta chain) was detected only a few times. What it binds is unknown. TCRdb's listed protein matches a much larger clone and diverges from this DNA's translation at residue 7, likely through a read error; the protein shown comes from the DNA. This specimen comes from a study of γδ T cells in repeated Plasmodium falciparum infection. General study points: Donors in Mali lived in a small rural village, largely one ethnic group. Vgamma9/Vdelta2+ T cells showed a stable polyclonal repertoire with shared TCRgamma sequences. Repeated controlled infections reportedly drove waves of new clonotype selection in Vdelta2-negative, mostly Vdelta1+, gammadelta repertoires. Malian children's Vdelta2-negative repertoires appeared more expanded and less diverse than Australians'.

Flow sorting of PBMC yielded separate Vgamma9/Vdelta2+ and Vdelta2-negative gammadelta T cell populations for bulk repertoire analysis. Germline V gives CDR1 TSWWSYY, CDR2 QGS. CDR3 length: 18 residues. J lost 0 bases, V lost 4 bases, and 12 bases had no gene match. TCRdb fed the multiplex PCR reads into CATT to redo clone calling. The table lists 85,000 to 100,000 delta-chain clones, 0.9% to 1% of them singletons. This sequence joins TRDV1 and TRDJ1, with 9 bases matching TRDD3. The sequenced sample consisted of gamma-delta T cells from blood. This clonotype was sampled from a pool of human donors (malaria-infected and uninfected, not separated). The CDR3 loop is CALGGTNGGYLYTDKLIF. The CDR3 bases are TGTGCTCTTGGGGGAACGAACGGGGGATACCTCTACACCGATAAACTCATCTTT.